The entry below gives a single T cell receptor (beta chain) sequence along with its context. This clonotype was seen repeatedly, ten times or more. Its antigen specificity is not known. Base quality data are lacking; no much larger clone is found one base away. The sequencer was an Illumina HiSeq 1500. TCRdb trimmed public reads at Q25 via fastp, called clones via MiXCR and kept in-frame beta chains. Identical CDR3 proteins give one entry, which carries the most common genes and DNA. The sample data list roughly 310,000 distinct CDR3 sequences, and 17% of these were observed just once. The ten largest account for around 12% of the sample. This entry comes from a study of T cell repertoires in cytomegalovirus infection (dated by TCRdb to between 2019 and 2020). For the study in its entirety: The HLA type of each donor mattered for the analysis, because public TCR beta signatures pointed to carriage of CMV infection along with the matching HLA type. Study-wide findings and limitations: The ex vivo response was dominated by HLA-C-restricted CMV-specific TCR beta clonotypes, which also provided the single most frequent clonotype in two of eight donors. Carriers of CMV infection plus the relevant HLA type were discriminated by the cumulative frequency of public TCR beta family members in the study cohort and in an independent roughly 370-donor cohort.

This TCR was recovered from a human donor in good health (CMV status not recorded). Some clones in this sample may be carry-over from other donors' samples. Input material: PBMCs.

The CDR3 region: CASSSGYRTDTQYF. Here is the DNA: TGTGCCAGCAGCTCCGGATATCGCACAGATACGCAGTATTTT. The sequence joins TRBV7-3 to TRBJ2-3; the D gene cannot be resolved reliably. The germline V gene gives CDR1 as SGHTA and CDR2 as FQGTGA. V is reduced by 4 bases and J by 1 base, leaving a spacing of 9 bases between them. The CDR3 contains 14 residues, cysteine and phenylalanine counted. The only DNA kept is the CDR3, 42 bases in frame from the first base.